This TCR beta chain was sequenced in a study of T cell responses to AZD1222 COVID-19 vaccine. The CDR3 runs 15 residues. V trimming: 3 bases; J trimming: 5 bases; junction bases outside the gene matches: 4. Germline values: CDR1 SEHNR, CDR2 FQNEAQ (reference sequence). About this clone itself: What it binds is not known.

Study-level results: Clonal diversity was possibly underestimated, and the donors were mostly white British, with more females.

Sequencing used immunoSEQ multiplex PCR; TCRdb keeps in-frame clones, though not all of them. The repertoire holds roughly 200,000 clones, with approximately 91% as singletons. The source is an adult who received the AZD1222 COVID-19 vaccine. The specimen was peripheral blood, collected 28 days after the second AZD1222 dose. The chain joins TRBV7-9 to TRBJ2-3; the match to TRBD2 covers 11 bases. In DNA form, the CDR3 reads TGTGCCAGCAGCTTCGGGCTAGCGGGAGGAGATACGCAGTATTTT. Translation: CASSFGLAGGDTQYF.